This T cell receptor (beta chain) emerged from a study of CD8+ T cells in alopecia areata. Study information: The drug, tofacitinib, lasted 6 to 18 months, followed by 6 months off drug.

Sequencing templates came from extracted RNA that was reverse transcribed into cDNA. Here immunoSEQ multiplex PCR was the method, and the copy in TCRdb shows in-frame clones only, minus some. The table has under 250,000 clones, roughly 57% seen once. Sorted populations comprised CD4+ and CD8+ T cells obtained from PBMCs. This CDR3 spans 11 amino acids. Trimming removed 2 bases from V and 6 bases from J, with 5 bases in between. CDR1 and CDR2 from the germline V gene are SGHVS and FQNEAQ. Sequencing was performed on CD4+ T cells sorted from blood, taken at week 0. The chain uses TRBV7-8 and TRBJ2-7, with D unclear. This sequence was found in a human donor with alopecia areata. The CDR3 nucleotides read TGTGCCAGCAGCTTAAGTACCGAGCAGTACTTC. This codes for CASSLSTEQYF. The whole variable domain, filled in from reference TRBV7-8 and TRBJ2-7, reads GAGVSQSPRYKVAKRGQDVALRCDPISGHVSLFWYQQALGQGPEFLTYFQNEAQLDKSGLPSDRFFAERPEGSVSTLKIQRTQQEDSAVYLCASSLSTEQYFGPGTRLTVT.